This T cell receptor (beta chain) was recorded in a study of T-cell reconstitution after alpha-beta-depleted transplantation in children. This clonotype came up many times. Trimming pared 6 bases from V and 5 bases from J, leaving 19 bases between. The germline gives CDR1 MNHEY, CDR2 SVGAGI. There are 15 residues in the CDR3. A library of TCRbeta sequences, prepared with unique molecular identifiers, was generated. Via MiXCR, TCRdb re-called the PCR reads, giving one row per CDR3 protein. The data contain about 170,000 distinct CDR3 sequences, 11% of them seen just once; the ten biggest clones take up roughly 13%.

The sample here was PBMCs, taken before TCRalphabeta/CD19-depleted stem cell transplant. The chain is built from TRBV6-5 and TRBJ1-2; D unclear. This TCR derives from a boy younger than 10 with acute myeloid leukemia, due to receive a stem cell transplant. CDR3: CASRPRLTDRYGYTF. Here the CDR3 DNA reads TGTGCCAGCAGACCCAGACTTACAGATCGATATGGCTACACCTTC.